This T cell receptor beta chain was obtained from a study of blood T cell repertoires in COVID-19. Original processing notes: Amplification from reference gene primers served as the basis for estimated nucleated cell counts. Clones were sequenced by immunoSEQ multiplex PCR, and TCRdb holds only the in-frame ones, with some missing. Clonal size and the V and J genes are those of that table, whereas D and trimming came from the DNA. The sample lists fewer than 45,000 clones; 85% to 90% were seen once. The trim removed 2 bases at V and 4 bases at J, leaving 5 bases unmatched. This CDR3 contains 16 residues. Germline CDR1 and CDR2: SGHTA and FQGNSA.

This clonotype was obtained from a man aged 60 to 69 with active or convalescent COVID-19. Input material: peripheral blood. J is TRBJ2-1 and V is TRBV7-2; 10 bases are shared with TRBD1. DNA for the CDR3: TGTGCCAGCAGCTTATTCTCGGGACAGGGGTACAATGAGCAGTTCTTC. Its translation: CASSLFSGQGYNEQFF.